The 13 T cell receptor beta chains listed next were all sequenced from one sample in a study of T-cell reconstitution after alpha-beta-depleted transplantation in children. Using unique molecular identifiers, the investigators prepared the TCRbeta library. One entry per CDR3 protein, called by TCRdb with MiXCR from the PCR reads. The data hold 250,000 to 400,000 distinct CDR3 sequences, with about a quarter observed a single time. The sequencing used PBMCs, mostly from graft donor cells, collected 180 days after TCRalphabeta/CD19-depleted stem cell transplant. The receptors come from a male patient between 10 and 17 years old who had a stem cell transplant for acute lymphoblastic leukemia, so the T cells may come from the graft donor.

The J gene is TRBJ2-1, the V gene TRBV5-1; no clear D. Trimming left V 2 bases short and J 7 bases short, with 10 bases between. Germline V gene lookup returns CDR1 SGHRS and CDR2 YFSETQ. The CDR3 spans 13 residues. In DNA form, the CDR3 reads TGCGCCAGCAGCTTCGACTTGATTAATGAGCAGTTCTTC. Translation: CASSFDLINEQFF. Full variable domain (outside the CDR3, taken from reference TRBV5-1 and TRBJ2-1): KAGVTQTPRYLIKTRGQQVTLSCSPISGHRSVSWYQQTPGQGLQFLFEYFSETQRNKGNFPGRFSGRQFSNSRSEMNVSTLELGDSALYLCASSFDLINEQFFGPGTRLTVL.

This clonotype turned up a few times. The chain recombines TRBV14 with TRBJ2-6; D gene uncertain. Between the trimmed V and J ends, which lost 4 bases and 3 bases, there was a span of 13 bases. Germline CDR1 reads SGHDN; CDR2 reads FVKESK. The CDR3 has 16 residues. The CDR3 reads CASSLERAFGANVLTF. DNA for the CDR3: TGTGCCAGCAGCCTTGAAAGGGCGTTTGGGGCCAACGTCCTGACTTTC.

J is TRBJ2-1 and V is TRBV5-1, with 15 bases identical to TRBD2. This CDR3 contains 19 residues. The germline CDR1 and CDR2 sequences are SGHRS and YFSETQ. V was clipped by 3 bases and J by 0 bases; unmatched bases: 7. The CDR3 DNA reads as TGCGCCAGCAGCTCCCTGGGACTAGCGGGGGGATTCTCCTACAATGAGCAGTTCTTC. Amino acid sequence: CASSSLGLAGGFSYNEQFF.

This clonotype was observed a handful of times. The chain uses TRBV12-3 or TRBV12-4 and TRBJ1-5; D possibly corresponds to TRBD1 (5 bases). The CDR3 loop spans 20 amino acids. The germline V and J ends were trimmed by 5 bases and 7 bases, with 33 bases remaining between them. The chain's CDR3 is CASSLRFVFNPSGQRQPQHF. DNA for the CDR3: TGTGCCAGCAGTCTTAGATTCGTCTTTAACCCTTCGGGGCAGAGGCAGCCCCAGCATTTT.

V gene TRBV11-2 combines with J gene TRBJ1-6; 8 nucleotides align to TRBD1. The CDR3 covers 18 residues. Germline CDR1 reads SGHAT; CDR2 reads FQNNGV. V shed 2 bases and J 7 bases; nucleotides not matched to a gene: 13. This CDR3 reads CASSLMYQDRAGNSPLHF. The DNA of the CDR3 is TGTGCCAGCAGCTTAATGTACCAGGACAGGGCAGGGAATTCACCCCTCCACTTT.

This rearrangement joins TRBV9 to TRBJ2-5; D is possibly TRBD1 (5 bases). Germline V gene data show CDR1 as SGDLS and CDR2 as YYNGEE. The germline V and J ends were trimmed by 0 bases and 1 base, with 10 bases remaining between them. CDR3 length: 15 amino acids. The DNA of the CDR3 is TGTGCCAGCAGCGTAGGGGGCAGCTTCCAAGAGACCCAGTACTTC. It codes for CASSVGGSFQETQYF.

Remarks on this clonotype: Sequence at one end of the junction differs from germline and may be a read error. The chain links TRBV5-6 to TRBJ1-1; D is uncertain. The germline V gene has CDR1 SGHDT and CDR2 YYEEEE. The CDR3 extends over 13 amino acids. The CDR3 protein is CASSLGLNTEALF. The DNA for the CDR3 is TGTGCCAGCAGCTTGGGTTTGAACACTGAAGCTCTCTTT.

This clonotype was picked up a small number of times. This chain uses TRBV12-3 or TRBV12-4 with TRBJ2-7, with 8 bases lining up with TRBD1. This CDR3 contains 15 residues. The J segment lost 9 bases and the V segment lost 5 bases, leaving 15 bases of the junction unmatched. The CDR3 here is CASSLHRGLYYAQYF. The CDR3 DNA reads TGTGCCAGCAGTCTTCACAGGGGGTTATACTATGCGCAGTACTTC.

This chain joins TRBV6-1 and TRBJ1-1, with 7 bases matching TRBD1. Germline values: CDR1 MNHNS, CDR2 SASEGT. V gave up 4 bases and J gave up 3 bases; unmatched junction bases: 5. This CDR3 has 14 residues. Here the CDR3 reads CASSARGVDTEAFF. The DNA for the CDR3 is TGTGCCAGCAGTGCCAGGGGGGTGGACACTGAAGCTTTCTTT.

This clonotype was detected only a few times. The chain is built from TRBV20-1 and TRBJ1-1, with TRBD1 as a possible D gene (6 bases). The CDR3 consists of 16 residues. The V and J ends lost 6 bases and 0 bases respectively, with 20 bases between them. Looked up from germline, CDR1 is DFQATT and CDR2 is SNEGSKA (reference sequence). In DNA, the CDR3 is TGCAGTGCCCCGAAACGCCAGGGGCCCATGAACACTGAAGCTTTCTTT. It is translated as CSAPKRQGPMNTEAFF.

CDR3 sequence reads: CASSRLPGLVNEQFF. In nucleotides, the CDR3 is TGCGCCAGCAGCCGTTTACCGGGACTAGTCAATGAGCAGTTCTTC. The J gene is TRBJ2-1, the V gene TRBV5-1; 8 bases agree with TRBD2. There are 15 residues in the CDR3. CDR1 and CDR2 (germline): SGHRS, YFSETQ. With 4 bases clipped from V and 6 bases from J, the junction kept 9 bases outside the gene matches. The complete variable domain, with remaining parts taken from reference TRBV5-1 and TRBJ2-1, reads KAGVTQTPRYLIKTRGQQVTLSCSPISGHRSVSWYQQTPGQGLQFLFEYFSETQRNKGNFPGRFSGRQFSNSRSEMNVSTLELGDSALYLCASSRLPGLVNEQFFGPGTRLTVL.

This clonotype was observed at least ten times. The chain has TRBV7-9 and TRBJ1-1; D call uncertain. The CDR3 contains 13 residues. The germline CDR1 and CDR2 sequences are SEHNR and FQNEAQ (reference sequence). Deletions cut 6 bases from V and 9 bases from J, with 17 bases between. The CDR3 nucleotides read TGTGCCAGCAGGGTTCGTTCCACAGAGAAAGCTTTCTTT. Translating it yields CASRVRSTEKAFF.

The chain has TRBV11-2 and TRBJ1-1, with 7 bases lining up with TRBD1. Germline V gives CDR1 SGHAT, CDR2 FQNNGV. CDR3 length equals 17 residues. V was clipped by 3 bases and J by 0 bases; unmatched bases: 10. The CDR3: CASSFYRGRDLNTEAFF. The DNA for the CDR3 is TGTGCCAGCAGCTTTTACAGGGGTCGGGACCTGAACACTGAAGCTTTCTTT.